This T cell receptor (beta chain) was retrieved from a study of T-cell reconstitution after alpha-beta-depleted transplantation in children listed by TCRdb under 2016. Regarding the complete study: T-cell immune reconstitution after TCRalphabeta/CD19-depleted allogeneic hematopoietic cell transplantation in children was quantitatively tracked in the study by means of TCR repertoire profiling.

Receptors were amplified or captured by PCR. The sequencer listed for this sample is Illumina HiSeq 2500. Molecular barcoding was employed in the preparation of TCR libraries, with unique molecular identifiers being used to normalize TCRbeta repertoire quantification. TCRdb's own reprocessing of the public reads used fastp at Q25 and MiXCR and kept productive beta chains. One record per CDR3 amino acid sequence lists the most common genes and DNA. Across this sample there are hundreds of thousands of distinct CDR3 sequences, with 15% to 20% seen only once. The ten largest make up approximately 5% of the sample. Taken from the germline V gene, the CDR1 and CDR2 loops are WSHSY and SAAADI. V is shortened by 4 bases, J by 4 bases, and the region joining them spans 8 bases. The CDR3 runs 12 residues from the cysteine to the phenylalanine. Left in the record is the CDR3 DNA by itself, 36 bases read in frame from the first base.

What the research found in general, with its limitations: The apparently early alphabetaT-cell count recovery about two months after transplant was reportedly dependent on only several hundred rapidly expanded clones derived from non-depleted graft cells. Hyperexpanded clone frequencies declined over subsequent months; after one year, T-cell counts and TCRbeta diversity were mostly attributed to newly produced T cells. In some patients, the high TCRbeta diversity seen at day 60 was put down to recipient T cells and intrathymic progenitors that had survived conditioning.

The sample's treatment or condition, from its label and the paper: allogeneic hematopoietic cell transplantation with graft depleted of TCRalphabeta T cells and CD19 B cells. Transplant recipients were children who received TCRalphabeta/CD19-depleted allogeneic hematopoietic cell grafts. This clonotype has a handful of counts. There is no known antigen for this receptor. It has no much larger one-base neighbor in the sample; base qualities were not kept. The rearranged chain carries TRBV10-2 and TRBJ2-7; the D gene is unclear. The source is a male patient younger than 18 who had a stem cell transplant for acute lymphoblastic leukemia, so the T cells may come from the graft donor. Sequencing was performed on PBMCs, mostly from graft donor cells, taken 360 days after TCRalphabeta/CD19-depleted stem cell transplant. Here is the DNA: TGCGCCAGCAGTGTATCGGATTACGAGCAGTACTTC. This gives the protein CASSVSDYEQYF.